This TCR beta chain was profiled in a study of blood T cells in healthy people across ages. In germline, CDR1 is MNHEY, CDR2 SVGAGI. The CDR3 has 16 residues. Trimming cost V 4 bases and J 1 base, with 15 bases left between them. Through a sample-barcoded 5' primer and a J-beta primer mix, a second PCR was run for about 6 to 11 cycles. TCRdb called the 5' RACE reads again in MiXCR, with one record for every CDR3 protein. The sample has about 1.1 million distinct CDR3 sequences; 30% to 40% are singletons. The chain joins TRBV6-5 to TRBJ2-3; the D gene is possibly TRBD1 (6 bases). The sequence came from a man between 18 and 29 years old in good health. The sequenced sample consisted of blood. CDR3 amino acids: CASSSGRQVRTDTQYF. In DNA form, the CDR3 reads TGTGCCAGCAGTTCCGGAAGACAGGTCCGCACAGATACGCAGTATTTT.